These 12 T cell receptor beta chains came from one sample sequenced in a study of cytomegalovirus exposure and HLA in healthy donors (dated by TCRdb to about 2017). The library was made by the immunoSEQ multiplex PCR assay. A mixture of 60 forward primers for TCR Vbeta segments and 13 reverse primers for TCR Jbeta segments was used in the multiplex PCR. TCRdb obtained this table from immuneACCESS and retained in-frame rearrangements with V and J assigned. These tables miss some clones; where compared with another copy, unresolved V genes account for less than half of the shortfall, and the remainder is unexplained. This sample gives about 160,000 clones in total; approximately 80% of them show up just once. 1.9% of the sample is taken by the ten largest. Material: PBMCs. Every receptor here comes from a man aged 18 to 30 in good health and CMV-seronegative.

This clone was seen only a few times. The CDR3 spells CASDRGSQETQYF. The CDR3 DNA reads TGCGCCAGCGATCGCGGGAGTCAAGAGACCCAGTACTTC. The chain joins TRBV5-1 to TRBJ2-5, with 7 bases fitting TRBD2. After removal of 7 bases from V and 2 bases from J, the junction contained 5 bases not matched to a gene. CDR1 and CDR2 from the germline V gene are SGHRS and YFSETQ. The CDR3 contains 13 residues.

The chain couples TRBV6-6 to TRBJ2-7, with TRBD1 matching 7 bases. With 5 bases clipped from V and 3 bases from J, the junction kept 10 bases outside the gene matches. This CDR3 has 15 residues. Germline V gives CDR1 MNHNY, CDR2 SVGAGI (reference sequence). CDR3 amino acids: CASSPDRTFYYEQYF. The CDR3 DNA reads TGTGCCAGCAGTCCGGACAGGACCTTTTACTACGAGCAGTACTTC.

The V and J genes are TRBV25-1 and TRBJ2-2; D ambiguous. Deletions cut 3 bases from V and 7 bases from J, with 12 bases between. In germline, CDR1 is MGHDK, CDR2 SYGVNS. The CDR3 consists of 14 residues. CDR3 sequence (DNA): TGTGCCAGCAGTGATTCTCCACACCTCGGGGAGCTGTTTTTT. Residues: CASSDSPHLGELFF.

The rearrangement links TRBV5-1 to TRBJ2-3, with D possibly matching TRBD2 (7 bases). CDR1 SGHRS and CDR2 YFSETQ come from the germline V gene. This CDR3 is built from 15 residues. Trimming left V 0 bases short and J 4 bases short, with 12 bases between. CDR3 sequence reads: CASSLGGGGPDTQYF. CDR3 bases: TGCGCCAGCAGCTTGGGCGGGGGCGGTCCAGATACGCAGTATTTT.

On this clone: The sample holds other DNA sequences that translate to the same CDR3. J is TRBJ2-7 and V is TRBV20-1; D unresolved. Per the germline V gene, CDR1 is DFQATT and CDR2 is SNEGSKA (reference sequence). CDR3 length equals 11 residues. V was cut by 6 bases and J by 3 bases, with 9 bases left in between. In DNA form, the CDR3 reads TGCAGTGCGAGTGAAAGCTACGAGCAGTACTTC. Translation gives CSASESYEQYF.

This chain joins TRBV7-3 and TRBJ2-1; the match to TRBD2 covers 13 bases. Per the germline V gene, CDR1 is SGHTA and CDR2 is FQGTGA. V shed 3 bases and J 9 bases; nucleotides not matched to a gene: 8. The CDR3 covers 16 residues. This CDR3 reads CASSLGRTSGSGEQFF. The DNA of the CDR3 is TGTGCCAGCAGCTTGGGGCGGACTAGCGGGAGTGGTGAGCAGTTCTTC.

This chain connects TRBV11-2 to TRBJ2-1; 9 bases align to TRBD2. CDR1 is SGHAT, CDR2 FQNNGV, per germline. The CDR3 spans 16 residues. The ends lost 3 bases at V and 9 bases at J; junction bases unmatched: 12. CDR3 protein: CASSLRAGGRISEQFF. CDR3 in DNA: TGTGCCAGCAGCTTGCGTGCGGGAGGGCGCATTAGTGAGCAGTTCTTC.

The rearrangement joins TRBV9 to TRBJ1-2; D gene unclear. The V gene's germline CDR1 is SGDLS and CDR2 YYNGEE. The CDR3 sequence is 14 residues long. V lost 4 bases and J lost 8, with 18 bases in between. The CDR3 protein is CASSSPNRLGGYTF. CDR3 coding DNA: TGTGCCAGCAGCTCCCCTAATCGGTTGGGCGGCTACACCTTC.

The chain is built from TRBV7-3 and TRBJ2-5, with TRBD2 as a possible D gene (6 bases). V was clipped by 5 bases and J by 2 bases, with 12 bases between them. From germline, CDR1 is SGHTA and CDR2 FQGTGA. This CDR3 is built from 14 residues. The CDR3 nucleotides read TGTGCCAGCAGCCCCGGGGGTGGGCAAGAGACCCAGTACTTC. It specifies CASSPGGGQETQYF.

The chain couples TRBV13 to TRBJ2-6, with a possible D match to TRBD2 (5 bases). CDR3 length: 12 residues. The germline CDR1 and CDR2 sequences are PRHDT and FYEKMQ (reference sequence). Trimming removed 5 bases from V and 13 bases from J, with 12 bases in between. The CDR3 here is CASSRGSGVLTF. The CDR3 coding sequence is TGTGCCAGCAGCCGAGGGTCCGGAGTCCTGACTTTC. Full variable domain (outside the CDR3, taken from reference TRBV13 and TRBJ2-6): AAGVIQSPRHLIKEKRETATLKCYPIPRHDTVYWYQQGPGQDPQFLISFYEKMQSDKGSIPDRFSAQQFSDYHSELNMSSLELGDSALYFCASSRGSGVLTFGAGSRLTVL.

The chain links TRBV5-4 to TRBJ2-1; the D is unclear. The length of the CDR3 is 16 residues. The germline V gene encodes CDR1 SGHNT and CDR2 YYREEE (reference sequence). V was pared by 0 bases and J by 7 bases, with 17 bases between. CDR3 nucleotide sequence: TGTGCCAGCAGCTTGGCGGCGTCTAGTGTGGTTAATGAGCAGTTCTTC. Translating gives CASSLAASSVVNEQFF.

The rearrangement links TRBV27 to TRBJ1-1; no definite D call. The CDR3 has 14 amino acids. Germline loops: CDR1 MNHEY, CDR2 SMNVEV (reference sequence). V was trimmed by 5 bases and J by 1 base, leaving 11 bases between them. CDR3 coding DNA: TGTGCCAGCAGTCGTCCAGGCGAGAACACTGAAGCTTTCTTT. Its translation: CASSRPGENTEAFF.